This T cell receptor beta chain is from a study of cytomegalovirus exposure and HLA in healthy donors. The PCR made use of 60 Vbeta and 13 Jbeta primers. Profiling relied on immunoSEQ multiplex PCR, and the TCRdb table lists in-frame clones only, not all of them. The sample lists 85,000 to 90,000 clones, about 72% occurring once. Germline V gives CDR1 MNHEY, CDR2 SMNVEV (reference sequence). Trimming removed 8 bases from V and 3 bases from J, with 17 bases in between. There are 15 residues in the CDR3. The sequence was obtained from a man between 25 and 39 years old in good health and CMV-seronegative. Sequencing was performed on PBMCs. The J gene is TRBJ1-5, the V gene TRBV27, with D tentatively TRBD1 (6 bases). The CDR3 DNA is TGTGCCAGCGGGCCCGGGACACAAATCAATCAGCCCCAGCATTTT. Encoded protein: CASGPGTQINQPQHF.